This entry lists 5 T cell receptor beta chains sequenced from one sample in a study of cytomegalovirus exposure and HLA in healthy donors. PCR amplification relied on 60 Vbeta primers (plus 13 Jbeta primers). This table comes from immunoSEQ multiplex PCR, and its TCRdb copy is limited to in-frame clones, with some not included. The sample contains under 110,000 clones, around four fifths of which appear only once. The sequencing input was PBMCs. Source of these receptors: a man aged 35-49 years in good health and CMV-seronegative.

The CDR3 DNA is TGTGCCAGCAGTTTCCGGACAGGCGAAAAACTGTTTTTT. This translates into CASSFRTGEKLFF. This chain uses TRBV27 with TRBJ1-4; 7 bases are a match to TRBD1. Germline assignment: CDR1 MNHEY and CDR2 SMNVEV (reference sequence). The CDR3 has 13 amino acids. V lost 3 bases to trimming and J lost 8 bases; unmatched junction nucleotides: 3.

The chain employs TRBV5-1 and TRBJ2-5, with D perhaps matching TRBD2 (5 bases). This CDR3 is built from 17 residues. Trimming left V 4 bases short and J 0 bases short, with 19 bases between. CDR1 and CDR2 (germline): SGHRS, YFSETQ. The CDR3 nucleotides read TGCGCCAGCAGCAGGACCATTCAGAGGGTGTACCAAGAGACCCAGTACTTC. It encodes CASSRTIQRVYQETQYF.

A remark on this clone: Germline and junction disagree at one end, which may indicate a read error. The chain joins TRBV5-4 to TRBJ2-5; tentative D call: TRBD2 (6 bases). The CDR3 has 13 amino acids. CDR1 is SGHNT, CDR2 YYREEE, per germline (reference sequence). For the CDR3, the DNA is TGTGCCAGCAGCTTGATAGCGGTAGAGGCCCAGTACTTC. This encodes CASSLIAVEAQYF.

The V gene is TRBV7-6, the J gene TRBJ1-2; 7 bases map to TRBD1. The CDR3 contains 14 residues. CDR1 SGHVS and CDR2 FNYEAQ come from the germline V gene. With 5 bases clipped from V and 7 bases from J, the junction kept 10 bases outside the gene matches. In nucleotides, the CDR3 is TGTGCCAGCAGCCAGGGACAGCAAAGGGCTGGCTACACCTTC. Its translation is CASSQGQQRAGYTF.

Comments on this clone: The junction departs from germline at one end; a sequencing error may be responsible. The chain links TRBV7-9 to TRBJ1-1; 8 bases line up with TRBD1. Germline-derived CDR1 and CDR2 are SEHNR and FQNEAQ (reference sequence). The CDR3 is made up of 13 amino acids. Written as DNA, the CDR3 is TGTTCCAGCAGCCCACAACAGGGGGCTGAAGCTTTCTTT. Its protein product is CSSSPQQGAEAFF.